The T cell receptor beta chain under discussion was sequenced for a study of blood T cell repertoires in COVID-19. Study-level background: Samples taken during acute and convalescent COVID-19 were collected in the United States, Italy and Spain. Sources were T cells, B-cell-depleted T cells, or PBMCs; the material itself was cDNA or gDNA.

Authors' methods: Researchers report that nucleated cell counts were estimated from reference gene primer amplification. The data were produced by immunoSEQ multiplex PCR, yet TCRdb's version contains in-frame clones alone and is incomplete. Clone size and V and J calls were adopted from that table, with D and trimming inferred from the DNA. The profile covers a few hundred thousand clones, with roughly 90% appearing a single time and 0.9% to 1% taken by the ten largest. Germline V CDR1 and CDR2: SQVTM, ANQGSEA. V lost 1 base and J lost 2; bases outside the gene matches: 4. This CDR3 spans 15 amino acids.

V and J are TRBV29-1 and TRBJ2-2; 7 bases fit TRBD1. This TCR came from a middle-aged woman who had recovered from COVID-19. The sequencing input was peripheral blood. CDR3 sequence: CSVEGQGGNTGELFF. Here the CDR3 DNA reads TGCAGCGTTGAAGGACAGGGTGGTAACACCGGGGAGCTGTTTTTT.